This T cell receptor beta chain was sequenced in a study of T cell clones after liver transplantation. On the study more broadly: A pre-transplant mixed lymphocyte reaction with TCRbeta sequencing defined graft-donor-reactive clones followed in post-transplant blood. Draws occurred before transplant, before withdrawal, and after complete or failed withdrawal.

CDR1 is MDHEN and CDR2 is SYDVKM in the germline V gene. V lost 6 bases to trimming and J lost 7 bases; unmatched junction nucleotides: 10. CDR3 size: 15 residues. The repertoire was sequenced with immunoSEQ multiplex PCR; TCRdb's copy has only in-frame clones and lacks some. The table lists some 80,000 clones, about 82% of them singletons. The source material was CD4+ T cells from blood, sampled 45 to 47 months after liver transplant. The chain carries TRBV28 and TRBJ1-5; TRBD1 matches at 9 bases. This clonotype originated in a human patient who received a liver transplant. A share of the T cells may be of graft donor origin. The CDR3 loop reads CASSEGQGAGQPQHF. Here the CDR3 DNA reads TGTGCCAGCAGCGAGGGACAGGGCGCGGGGCAGCCCCAGCATTTT.